This entry lists 27 T cell receptor beta chains sequenced from one sample in a study of tissue T cells after allogeneic stem cell transplantation. Clones were sequenced by immunoSEQ multiplex PCR, and TCRdb holds only the in-frame ones, with some missing. The top ten clones hold more than 12% of a sample with some 7,000 clones, about three quarters of them seen once. Sequences were derived from skin, sampled at autopsy. The receptors were sampled from a male patient at least 60 years old with steroid-refractory graft-versus-host disease after an allogeneic stem cell transplant. Some T cells may originate from the graft donor.

The J gene is TRBJ1-4, the V gene TRBV28, with a weak D call TRBD1 (6 bases). This CDR3 has 18 amino acids. The V gene lost 3 bases and the J gene lost 13 bases, with 30 bases spanning the gap. CDR1 is MDHEN and CDR2 is SYDVKM in the germline V gene. The CDR3 nucleotides are TGTGCCAGCAGTTTCGAATTGGGCAGCGGACAGATAACGGGCATACTGTTTTTT. This codes for CASSFELGSGQITGILFF. The full variable domain, completed using reference TRBV28 and TRBJ1-4, is DVKVTQSSRYLVKRTGEKVFLECVQDMDHENMFWYRQDPGLGLRLIYFSYDVKMKEKGDIPEGYSVSREKKERFSLILESASTNQTSMYLCASSFELGSGQITGILFFGSGTQLSVL.

This clone was seen more than once but under ten times. The CDR3 sequence is CASKRGQDSYEQYF. The CDR3 DNA reads TGTGCCAGTAAGCGCGGACAGGACTCCTACGAGCAGTACTTC. The chain recombines TRBV19 with TRBJ2-7, with 7 bases fitting TRBD1. This CDR3 spans 14 amino acids. Unmatched junction bases numbered 6, after V lost 7 bases and J lost 0 bases. Per the germline V gene, CDR1 is LNHDA and CDR2 is SQIVND (reference sequence).

In its sample, this clone was seen a few times. This rearrangement joins TRBV7-9 to TRBJ2-3; 12 nucleotides match TRBD1. The CDR3 runs to 17 residues. Germline CDR1 and CDR2: SEHNR and FQNEAQ (reference sequence). Trimming took 5 bases from V and 3 from J; bases not matched to a gene: 9. The CDR3 region has the DNA TGTGCCAGCAGCCACCGGGACAGGGGGCTTGGAACAGATACGCAGTATTTT. Translation: CASSHRDRGLGTDTQYF.

As concerns this clone: Other DNA variants within this sample encode the same CDR3. The V gene is TRBV5-4, the J gene TRBJ2-5; TRBD2 is a possible D gene (5 bases). The length of the CDR3 is 14 residues. Trimming left V 4 bases short and J 5 bases short, with 15 bases between. The germline V gene encodes CDR1 SGHNT and CDR2 YYREEE (reference sequence). CDR3 bases: TGTGCCAGCAGCCTGGCCGGGATGGGCGAGACCCAGTACTTC. Its translation: CASSLAGMGETQYF.

The rearrangement joins TRBV7-9 to TRBJ1-2; 7 positions match TRBD1. The CDR3 is 15 residues long. The V segment lost 4 bases and the J segment 1 base; nucleotides outside the gene matches: 6. Germline V gene lookup returns CDR1 SEHNR and CDR2 FQNEAQ (reference sequence). Here the CDR3 reads CASSSRGQLNYGYTF. The CDR3 nucleotides are TGTGCCAGCAGCTCGCGGGGACAGCTTAACTATGGCTACACCTTC. The whole variable domain, remainder taken from reference TRBV7-9 and TRBJ1-2, is DTGVSQNPRHKITKRGQNVTFRCDPISEHNRLYWYRQTLGQGPEFLTYFQNEAQLEKSRLLSDRFSAERPKGSFSTLEIQRTEQGDSAMYLCASSSRGQLNYGYTFGSGTRLTVV.

In this sample, this clone turned up a few times. The rearrangement uses TRBV6-7 and TRBJ1-5; D call uncertain. TRBV6-7 belongs to the ORF category, with a function that is uncertain. V lost 1 base to trimming and J lost 11 bases, with 9 bases between them. This CDR3 is built from 12 residues. This CDR3 is CASSYWVKAQHF. Written as DNA, the CDR3 is TGTGCCAGCAGTTACTGGGTCAAGGCCCAGCATTTT.

This clone was seen only a few times. The chain combines TRBV19 with TRBJ1-1; D is undetermined. Germline values: CDR1 LNHDA, CDR2 SQIVND (reference sequence). The CDR3 is 11 amino acids. Between the trimmed V and J ends, which lost 6 bases and 6 bases, there was a span of 8 bases. The CDR3 region is CASREPPEAFF. CDR3 nucleotide sequence: TGTGCCAGTAGGGAGCCCCCTGAAGCTTTCTTT.

The genes are TRBV5-1 and TRBJ1-6; D is perhaps TRBD1 (5 bases). CDR3 length: 13 residues. V lost 4 bases and J lost 14, with 16 bases in between. Germline assignment: CDR1 SGHRS and CDR2 YFSETQ. The CDR3 protein is CASSGAPDFSLHF. For the CDR3, the DNA is TGCGCCAGCAGCGGGGCTCCCGATTTTTCCCTCCACTTT.

The chain links TRBV14 to TRBJ2-1; D remains ambiguous. CDR1 SGHDN and CDR2 FVKESK come from the germline V gene. The CDR3 contains 15 residues. V dropped 0 bases and J dropped 9 bases, with 15 bases sitting between them. The CDR3 spells CASSQDYGRAAEQFF. The CDR3 nucleotides read TGTGCCAGCAGCCAAGATTACGGTAGGGCAGCTGAGCAGTTCTTC.

This chain joins TRBV28 and TRBJ2-1, with 9 bases fitting TRBD1. Trimming cost V 5 bases and J 4 bases; bases outside gene matches: 6. CDR1 MDHEN and CDR2 SYDVKM come from the germline V gene. The CDR3 runs to 15 residues. CDR3 nucleotide sequence: TGTGCCAGCAGTGTCCCAGGGACAGGGTACAATGAGCAGTTCTTC. Amino acid sequence: CASSVPGTGYNEQFF.

This chain links TRBV5-6 with TRBJ1-5, with D unresolved. This CDR3 comprises 14 residues. The germline V gene has CDR1 SGHDT and CDR2 YYEEEE. The V end was cut by 0 bases, the J end by 7 bases, with 11 bases between. CDR3 DNA: TGTGCCAGCAGCTTGGGTGGTGGGTTACAGCCCCAGCATTTT. Protein product: CASSLGGGLQPQHF.

This clone was counted between two and nine times. The chain has TRBV28 and TRBJ2-5; D remains unclear. Germline V CDR1 and CDR2: MDHEN, SYDVKM. There are 13 residues in the CDR3. V lost 2 bases and J lost 4, with 8 bases in between. The DNA of the CDR3 is TGTGCCAGCAGTTTAATCGGCTCAGAGACCCAGTACTTC. Its protein product is CASSLIGSETQYF.

In its sample, this clone is medium-sized. This chain uses TRBV29-1 with TRBJ2-1; D is ambiguous. Germline assignment: CDR1 SQVTM and CDR2 ANQGSEA. The germline V and J ends were trimmed by 1 base and 1 base, with 5 bases remaining between them. The CDR3 is 13 amino acids. This chain's CDR3 is CSVEGRSYNEQFF. In DNA form, the CDR3 reads TGCAGCGTTGAAGGGCGTTCCTACAATGAGCAGTTCTTC.

The J gene is TRBJ1-5, the V gene TRBV19; tentatively, D is TRBD1 (5 bases). Trimming stripped 6 bases from V and 2 bases from J, with 17 bases between. CDR1 is LNHDA and CDR2 is SQIVND in the germline V gene (reference sequence). The CDR3 spans 16 residues. The CDR3 loop reads CASSSGTAEGNQPQHF. The CDR3 coding sequence is TGTGCCAGTAGCTCAGGGACCGCGGAAGGCAATCAGCCCCAGCATTTT.

The J gene is TRBJ1-3, the V gene TRBV19; possibly TRBD1 for D (5 bases). Germline CDR1 reads LNHDA; CDR2 reads SQIVND (reference sequence). The CDR3 covers 15 residues. The V end was cut by 3 bases, the J end by 3 bases, with 12 bases between. DNA for the CDR3: TGTGCCAGTAGTATCAAGACAGCCTATGGAAACACCATATATTTT. Its translation: CASSIKTAYGNTIYF.

This chain links TRBV5-4 with TRBJ1-6; perhaps TRBD1 as D (5 bases). In germline, CDR1 is SGHNT, CDR2 YYREEE (reference sequence). The V end lost 3 bases, the J end lost 8 bases, and 15 bases lay between the germline ends. The CDR3 covers 15 residues. The CDR3 loop reads CASSSQGRRYSPLHF. The CDR3 nucleotides read TGTGCCAGCAGCTCGCAGGGTCGCAGATATTCACCCCTCCACTTT.

The chain joins TRBV4-2 to TRBJ1-1; 7 positions match TRBD1. Trimming removed 0 bases from V and 6 bases from J; junction bases left unmatched: 7. Per the germline V gene, CDR1 is LGHNA and CDR2 is YNFKEQ. The CDR3 extends over 15 amino acids. The chain's CDR3 is CASSQDQGEGAEAFF. The CDR3 DNA is TGTGCCAGCAGCCAAGATCAGGGGGAGGGCGCTGAAGCTTTCTTT.

Note on this clone: The junction shows a germline mismatch at one end, possibly a read error. The chain recombines TRBV4-2 with TRBJ1-2; D unresolved. Looked up from germline, CDR1 is LGHNA and CDR2 is YNFKEQ. CDR3 length: 16 amino acids. CDR3 nucleotide sequence: TGTGCCAGCAACCAAGAGCTCCCGGACCTAACATATGGCTACACCTTC. It is translated as CASNQELPDLTYGYTF.

This sequence joins TRBV19 and TRBJ2-3; no clear D gene. The CDR3 runs 15 residues. Deletions cut 0 bases from V and 6 bases from J, with 13 bases between. Germline lookup yields CDR1 LNHDA and CDR2 SQIVND (reference sequence). The CDR3 loop reads CASSIDFQLRDTQYF. As DNA, the CDR3 is TGTGCCAGTAGTATAGATTTCCAGTTAAGGGATACGCAGTATTTT.

This clone was detected only once. The chain employs TRBV5-1 and TRBJ2-1, with a tentative D call TRBD2 (6 bases). Trimming stripped 3 bases from V and 5 bases from J, with 21 bases between. CDR3 length: 17 residues. Per germline, CDR1 SGHRS and CDR2 YFSETQ. The CDR3 coding sequence is TGCGCCAGCAGCTCACCCCCTTCAGCGGGTGGGGACAATGAGCAGTTCTTC. This codes for CASSSPPSAGGDNEQFF.

The chain has TRBV19 and TRBJ1-2, with D perhaps TRBD1 (6 bases). The germline V gene encodes CDR1 LNHDA and CDR2 SQIVND (reference sequence). The CDR3 is made up of 19 amino acids. V lost 3 bases and J 3 bases, leaving 26 bases between the germline ends. CDR3 DNA: TGTGCCAGTAGTATTGAAGGGTGGGACATACCCACTATTGACTATGGCTACACCTTC. Amino acid sequence: CASSIEGWDIPTIDYGYTF.

The chain uses TRBV24-1 and TRBJ1-2, with D possibly being TRBD1 (5 bases). The CDR3 consists of 14 residues. Trimming cost V 7 bases and J 3 bases, with 14 bases left between them. CDR1 is KGHDR, CDR2 SFDVKD, per germline. CDR3 nucleotides: TGTGCCACCAGCGCGCAGGGTGCGGACTATGGCTACACCTTC. Its protein product is CATSAQGADYGYTF.

This sequence joins TRBV7-9 and TRBJ2-7; D might be TRBD2 (5 bases). The germline V gene encodes CDR1 SEHNR and CDR2 FQNEAQ (reference sequence). V was trimmed by 5 bases and J by 3 bases, leaving 8 bases between them. The CDR3 is 12 residues long. The CDR3 is CASSRGNYEQYF. DNA of the CDR3: TGTGCCAGCAGCCGAGGGAACTACGAGCAGTACTTC.

The chain links TRBV28 to TRBJ1-1; D gene unclear. CDR1 and CDR2 (germline): MDHEN, SYDVKM. Trimming took 0 bases from V and 0 from J, leaving 8 bases between them. This CDR3 has 15 residues. The DNA of the CDR3 is TGTGCCAGCAGTTTATGGCGGACCGTGAACACTGAAGCTTTCTTT. Translating gives CASSLWRTVNTEAFF. The whole variable domain, filled in from reference TRBV28 and TRBJ1-1, reads DVKVTQSSRYLVKRTGEKVFLECVQDMDHENMFWYRQDPGLGLRLIYFSYDVKMKEKGDIPEGYSVSREKKERFSLILESASTNQTSMYLCASSLWRTVNTEAFFGQGTRLTVV.

This clone was counted once. J is TRBJ1-1 and V is TRBV15; D is possibly TRBD1 (6 bases). The length of the CDR3 is 15 residues. Germline CDR1 and CDR2: LNHNV and YYDKDF (reference sequence). Trimming pared 0 bases from V and 2 bases from J, leaving 10 bases between. In DNA, the CDR3 is TGTGCCACCAGCAGAGAGTCGGGGGCTAACACTGAAGCTTTCTTT. Translation: CATSRESGANTEAFF. Looking up the rest from reference TRBV15 and TRBJ1-1 gives the full variable domain: DAMVIQNPRYQVTQFGKPVTLSCSQTLNHNVMYWYQQKSSQAPKLLFHYYDKDFNNEADTPDNFQSRRPNTSFCFLDIRSPGLGDTAMYLCATSRESGANTEAFFGQGTRLTVV.

This chain joins TRBV7-8 and TRBJ2-1; D gene unclear. The CDR3 contains 16 residues. The germline V and J ends were trimmed by 5 bases and 8 bases, with 22 bases remaining between them. Germline V lookup: CDR1 SGHVS, CDR2 FQNEAQ. The CDR3 nucleotides are TGTGCCAGCAGCCCAGACACGTTGCTAACCGTGGATGAGCAGTTCTTC. Protein product: CASSPDTLLTVDEQFF.

The genes are TRBV18 and TRBJ2-5, with TRBD2 matching over 13 bases. From germline, CDR1 is KGHSH and CDR2 LQKENI. The CDR3 is made up of 21 amino acids. The ends lost 0 bases at V and 4 bases at J; junction bases unmatched: 17. CDR3 amino acids: CASSPPSGTSGARQYPETQYF. In nucleotides, the CDR3 is TGTGCCAGCTCACCACCGTCCGGGACTAGCGGGGCGAGGCAATATCCAGAGACCCAGTACTTC.